This T cell receptor (beta chain) was identified in a study of blood T cells in healthy people across ages. Study results and caveats: Older age coincided with a roughly linear decline in TCR beta diversity per million T cells. Long-lived donors had more naive CD4+ cells and higher diversity than aged donors.

For the second PCR, which ran for roughly 6 to 12 cycles, a sample-barcoded 5' primer and a J-beta primer mix were used. The yield of each sample was at least 2.5 million CDR3-containing paired-end reads. TCRdb redid the calling of the 5' RACE reads with MiXCR, one entry per CDR3 protein. The sample lists roughly 1,500,000 distinct CDR3 sequences, around 42% occurring once. The amount of total RNA extracted per sample was at least 5 micrograms. The CDR3 loop spans 15 amino acids. Trimming pared 0 bases from V and 1 base from J, leaving 10 bases between. Germline V lookup: CDR1 SGHRS, CDR2 YFSETQ. A remark on this clonotype: The antigen is undetermined.

Sequenced sample: blood. The chain has TRBV5-1 and TRBJ1-1; perhaps TRBD1 as D (6 bases). This TCR came from a woman in her late teens or twenties in good health. In DNA, the CDR3 is TGCGCCAGCAGCTTGGGTCGGGGACAGAACACTGAAGCTTTCTTT. It encodes CASSLGRGQNTEAFF.